Listed below are T cell receptor beta chains from one sample, sequenced in a study of PD-L1 blockade in urothelial cancer. This table comes from immunoSEQ multiplex PCR, and its TCRdb copy is limited to in-frame clones, with some not included. The sample lists around 30,000 clones; 84% were seen once. The sequences come from PBMCs, collected around atezolizumab (anti-PD-L1) treatment. The receptors come from a man in his 70s with urothelial cancer. CDR3s include the opening cysteine and the closing phenylalanine or tryptophan. A D gene is named only where the DNA matches it firmly. Clone size appears in some rows only: once, few, many, or a class for an expanded clone.

j_call,d_call,clone_size,v_call,cdr3_aa,cdr3_nt
TRBJ2-1,.,.,TRBV6-5,CASSPREPHEQFF,TGTGCCAGCAGCCCTCGGGAACCCCATGAGCAGTTCTTC
TRBJ1-2,.,few,TRBV29-1,CSALEDLYGYTF,TGCAGCGCCCTCGAGGATCTCTATGGCTACACCTTC
TRBJ1-4,.,.,TRBV2,CASSEQIRGEKLFF,TGTGCCAGCAGTGAGCAGATCAGGGGTGAAAAACTGTTTTTT
TRBJ1-3,.,.,TRBV10-3,CAIRGSGNTIYF,TGTGCCATCAGGGGGAGTGGAAACACCATATATTTT
TRBJ2-7,.,.,TRBV2,CASSPDSGTYEQYF,TGTGCCAGCAGTCCGGACAGCGGAACCTACGAGCAGTACTTC
TRBJ2-5,TRBD2,.,TRBV6-1,CASSPGLAGETQYF,TGTGCCAGCAGTCCGGGACTAGCGGGAGAGACCCAGTACTTC
TRBJ2-3,.,.,TRBV4-1,CASSQVESGIDTQYF,TGCGCCAGCAGCCAAGTGGAGTCAGGGATAGATACGCAGTATTTT
TRBJ2-2,.,.,TRBV7-2,CASSLSTSANTGELFF,TGTGCCAGCAGCTTAAGTACGAGCGCGAACACCGGGGAGCTGTTTTTT
TRBJ2-3,TRBD2,.,TRBV5-5,CASTPRAGDTDTQYF,TGTGCCAGCACCCCTCGGGCGGGGGACACAGATACGCAGTATTTT
TRBJ2-2,TRBD1,.,TRBV7-2,CASSEGGPNTGELFF,TGTGCCAGCAGCGAAGGGGGCCCTAACACCGGGGAGCTGTTTTTT
TRBJ1-2,TRBD1,.,TRBV28,CASSHRRDRGESGYTF,TGTGCCAGCAGTCATCGCCGGGACAGGGGAGAGTCTGGCTACACCTTC
TRBJ2-2,.,.,TRBV5-4,CASSPGVKSTGELFF,TGTGCCAGCAGCCCCGGTGTAAAGTCCACCGGGGAGCTGTTTTTT
TRBJ2-1,TRBD2,.,TRBV11-3,CASSFGRTSGANEQFF,TGTGCCAGCAGCTTTGGTCGGACTAGCGGAGCCAATGAGCAGTTCTTC
TRBJ2-5,.,.,TRBV6-1,CASSEGDTLVETQYF,TGTGCCAGCAGTGAAGGGGACACCTTGGTGGAGACCCAGTACTTC
TRBJ2-3,TRBD2,.,TRBV5-1,CASSIETSGTTDTQYF,TGCGCCAGCAGCATAGAGACTAGCGGAACCACAGATACGCAGTATTTT
TRBJ1-2,TRBD1,.,TRBV2,CASSEASGQGVRGYTF,TGTGCCAGCAGTGAAGCCTCGGGACAGGGGGTACGTGGCTACACCTTC
TRBJ2-1,.,.,TRBV7-9,CASSPTSLREQFF,TGTGCCAGCAGCCCTACTAGCCTTCGGGAGCAGTTCTTC
TRBJ1-2,.,.,TRBV28,CASTPDTANYGYTF,TGTGCCAGCACCCCCGACACAGCTAACTATGGCTACACCTTC
TRBJ2-7,TRBD2,.,TRBV6-5,CASSRLAGGSYEQYF,TGTGCCAGCAGCCGACTAGCGGGAGGCTCCTACGAGCAGTACTTC
TRBJ1-5,.,.,TRBV19,CASSFLGDQPQHF,TGTGCCAGTTCTTTTCTCGGGGATCAGCCCCAGCATTTT
TRBJ2-1,.,few,TRBV7-3,CASSPDGIYNEQFF,TGTGCCAGCAGCCCGGACGGGATTTACAATGAGCAGTTCTTC
TRBJ2-7,.,.,TRBV15,CATSSGSGWDEQYF,TGTGCCACCAGCAGCGGAAGCGGGTGGGACGAGCAGTACTTC
TRBJ2-3,.,.,TRBV7-9,CASSPGHPTDTQYF,TGTGCCAGCAGCCCTGGACACCCGACAGATACGCAGTATTTT
TRBJ1-1,.,once,TRBV29-1,CSVASRLSRLTFF,TGCAGCGTAGCCTCCAGGCTCTCACGACTAACTTTCTTT
TRBJ1-4,TRBD1,.,TRBV28,CASNRGRTNEKLFF,TGTGCCAGCAACAGGGGGCGCACTAATGAAAAACTGTTTTTT
TRBJ1-1,.,.,TRBV19,CASSHGGLEAFF,TGTGCCAGTAGCCACGGGGGTCTTGAAGCTTTCTTT
TRBJ2-6,.,.,TRBV4-1,CASSQIQRSSGANVLTF,TGCGCCAGCAGCCAAATACAGCGGAGCTCTGGGGCCAACGTCCTGACTTTC
TRBJ2-3,TRBD1,.,TRBV27,CASRSPYRRRGSDTQYF,TGTGCCAGCCGATCCCCTTATCGGCGCAGGGGGTCAGATACGCAGTATTTT
TRBJ1-4,.,.,TRBV5-4,CASSSTATNEKLFF,TGTGCCAGCAGCTCGACAGCAACTAATGAAAAACTGTTTTTT